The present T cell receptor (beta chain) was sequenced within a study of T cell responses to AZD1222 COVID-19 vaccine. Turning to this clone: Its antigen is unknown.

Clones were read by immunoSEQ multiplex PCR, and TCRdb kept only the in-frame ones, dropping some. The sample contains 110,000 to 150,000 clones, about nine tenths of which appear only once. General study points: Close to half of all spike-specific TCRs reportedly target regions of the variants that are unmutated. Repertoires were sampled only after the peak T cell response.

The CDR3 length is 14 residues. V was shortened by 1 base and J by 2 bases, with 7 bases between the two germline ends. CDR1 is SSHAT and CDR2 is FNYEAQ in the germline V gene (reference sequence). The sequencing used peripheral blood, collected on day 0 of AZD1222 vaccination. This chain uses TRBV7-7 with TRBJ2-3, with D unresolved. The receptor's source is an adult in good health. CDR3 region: CASSLGGITDTQYF. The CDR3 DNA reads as TGTGCCAGCAGCTTAGGAGGAATCACAGATACGCAGTATTTT.